One and the same sample provided the 6 T cell receptor beta chains below, sequenced in a study of T cells after somatic rescue of genetic block. Here immunoSEQ multiplex PCR was the method, and the copy in TCRdb shows in-frame clones only, minus some. The sample carries over 55,000 clones, 92% recorded once. Sequenced material: peripheral blood mononuclear cells (PBMCs). These receptors were collected from a man aged 40-49 years.

This rearrangement joins TRBV18 to TRBJ2-7, with 9 bases lining up with TRBD1. The germline V gene encodes CDR1 KGHSH and CDR2 LQKENI. CDR3 size: 16 residues. V lost 1 base to trimming and J lost 3 bases; unmatched junction nucleotides: 7. CDR3 DNA: TGTGCCAGCTCACCACAGACAGGGGGTAGTAACTACGAGCAGTACTTC. Protein: CASSPQTGGSNYEQYF.

The chain employs TRBV19 and TRBJ2-1; TRBD2 agrees at 8 bases. Germline CDR1 LNHDA, CDR2 SQIVND (reference sequence). J was trimmed by 4 bases and V by 5 bases; bases with no gene match: 7. The CDR3 runs to 15 residues. DNA for the CDR3: TGTGCCAGTAGTCCTCAGCGGGGGAGATACAATGAGCAGTTCTTC. Translation gives CASSPQRGRYNEQFF.

V usage is TRBV7-8 and J usage is TRBJ2-3; 9 bases are a match to TRBD2. The CDR3 consists of 16 residues. Germline V lookup: CDR1 SGHVS, CDR2 FQNEAQ. The V segment lost 0 bases and the J segment 5 bases; nucleotides outside the gene matches: 6. This CDR3 reads CASSLALVAGVDTQYF. Written as DNA, the CDR3 is TGTGCCAGCAGCTTAGCGTTGGTAGCGGGGGTAGATACGCAGTATTTT. Filled out from reference TRBV7-8 and TRBJ2-3, the complete variable domain reads GAGVSQSPRYKVAKRGQDVALRCDPISGHVSLFWYQQALGQGPEFLTYFQNEAQLDKSGLPSDRFFAERPEGSVSTLKIQRTQQEDSAVYLCASSLALVAGVDTQYFGPGTRLTVL.

The chain links TRBV2 to TRBJ1-3, with D possibly TRBD1 on 5 matching bases. Between the trimmed V and J ends, which lost 7 bases and 8 bases, there was a span of 12 bases. There are 12 residues in the CDR3. Germline-derived CDR1 and CDR2 are SNHLY and FYNNEI. The CDR3 DNA sequence: TGTGCCAGCACCAGGGAAATCGACACCATATATTTT. Its protein is CASTREIDTIYF.

The chain recombines TRBV6-6 with TRBJ1-3; 7 positions match TRBD1. J was trimmed by 0 bases and V by 3 bases; bases with no gene match: 5. Germline V gene data show CDR1 as MNHNY and CDR2 as SVGAGI (reference sequence). The CDR3 totals 16 residues. Written as DNA, the CDR3 is TGTGCCAGCAGTTATGGGAGGGACAGCTCTGGAAACACCATATATTTT. Encoded protein: CASSYGRDSSGNTIYF.

This rearrangement joins TRBV10-2 to TRBJ2-2, with a tentative D call TRBD1 (6 bases). This CDR3 has 17 residues. Looked up from germline, CDR1 is WSHSY and CDR2 is SAAADI. Trimming removed 6 bases at V and 5 bases at J, with 22 bases between. CDR3 sequence: CASRAPRQAPLTGELFF. CDR3 in DNA: TGCGCCAGCAGAGCCCCCCGACAGGCTCCCTTGACCGGGGAGCTGTTTTTT.